This TCR beta chain was recovered during a study of T-cell reconstitution after alpha-beta-depleted transplantation in children. Germline loops: CDR1 DFQATT, CDR2 SNEGSKA (reference sequence). With 6 bases removed from V and 5 bases from J, the gap between germline ends came to 20 bases. The CDR3 runs to 15 residues. Preparation of the TCRbeta library used unique molecular identifiers. TCRdb reprocessed the PCR reads via MiXCR and lists one record per CDR3 protein. This repertoire shows under 50,000 distinct CDR3 sequences, approximately 8.7% found once; its top ten account for about 26%. The sample in question was PBMCs, mostly from graft donor cells, obtained 60 days after TCRalphabeta/CD19-depleted stem cell transplant. This clonotype was obtained from a male patient aged 2-15 years who had a stem cell transplant for chronic granulomatous disease, so the T cells may come from the graft donor. The chain recombines TRBV20-1 with TRBJ2-1; D is ambiguous. The CDR3 here is CSALARPYGDNEQFF. CDR3 in DNA: TGCAGTGCCCTGGCCCGGCCCTATGGGGACAATGAGCAGTTCTTC.